The rows below give T cell receptor beta chains drawn from one sample of a study of blood T cell repertoires in COVID-19. Using immunoSEQ multiplex PCR, the repertoire was profiled, and TCRdb retains in-frame clones only, with some absent. The sample lists approximately 63,000 clones, about 78% occurring once. Sequenced input: peripheral blood. These receptors all come from an elderly woman with acute or convalescent COVID-19. Both conserved end residues are part of each CDR3. The D gene is left open where the match is weak. Clone size appears in some rows only: once, few, many, or a class for an expanded clone.

clone size	V gene	J gene	D gene	CDR3 protein	CDR3 DNA
.	TRBV4-2	TRBJ2-2	TRBD2	CASSQDSRGLAWSGELFF	TGTGCCAGCAGCCAAGATTCTCGCGGACTAGCTTGGTCCGGGGAGCTGTTTTTT
.	TRBV7-8	TRBJ1-1	.	CASSTQGSTEAFF	TGTGCCAGCAGTACGCAGGGGAGCACTGAAGCTTTCTTT
.	TRBV19	TRBJ2-1	TRBD1	CATGEKTGGYNEQFF	TGTGCCACGGGGGAGAAGACAGGGGGCTACAATGAGCAGTTCTTC
.	TRBV28	TRBJ1-1	.	CASSTIGGNTEAFF	TGTGCCAGCAGTACAATAGGGGGGAACACTGAAGCTTTCTTT
.	TRBV5-6	TRBJ1-1	.	CASSLVWGGRNTEAFF	TGTGCCAGCAGCTTGGTCTGGGGGGGCCGGAACACTGAAGCTTTCTTT
few	TRBV19	TRBJ1-1	.	CASSPPRDRNTEAFF	TGTGCCAGTAGCCCTCCCCGTGACAGGAACACTGAAGCTTTCTTT
.	TRBV28	TRBJ2-7	.	CASRIQAARGEQYF	TGTGCCAGCAGGATTCAGGCGGCGAGGGGGGAGCAGTACTTC
once	TRBV18	TRBJ2-7	.	CASSTGNPYEQYF	TGTGCCAGCTCGACAGGAAACCCCTACGAGCAGTACTTC
many	TRBV30	TRBJ2-5	TRBD1	CAHRDRAKGETQYF	TGTGCCCACCGGGACAGGGCTAAAGGAGAGACCCAGTACTTC
.	TRBV3-1/TRBV3-2	TRBJ2-1	.	CASSPGQARYNEQFF	TGTGCCAGCAGCCCAGGTCAGGCCCGCTACAATGAGCAGTTCTTC
.	TRBV18	TRBJ1-2	TRBD1	CASSQDRSANYGYTF	TGTGCCAGCTCACAGGACAGGTCGGCTAACTATGGCTACACCTTC
.	TRBV5-1	TRBJ2-3	.	CASSRAVAGMGTDTQYF	TGCGCCAGCAGTCGAGCCGTTGCGGGGATGGGGACAGATACGCAGTATTTT
few	TRBV23-1	TRBJ2-1	TRBD1	CASSQPGQGVNEQFF	TGCGCCAGCAGTCAACCGGGACAGGGGGTCAATGAGCAGTTCTTC
.	TRBV4-1	TRBJ2-4	.	CASSQDRGVSTKNIQYF	TGCGCCAGCAGCCAAGATCGGGGAGTTTCGACCAAAAACATTCAGTACTTC
few	TRBV5-4	TRBJ2-3	TRBD2	CASSPYSAGGVDTQYF	TGTGCCAGCAGCCCCTACTCAGCGGGAGGAGTAGATACGCAGTATTTT
.	TRBV2	TRBJ2-6	TRBD1	CASRPDRAGANVLTF	TGTGCCAGCAGACCCGACAGGGCTGGGGCCAACGTCCTGACTTTC
few	TRBV2	TRBJ2-2	TRBD2	CASSLAGGGTGELFF	TGTGCCAGCAGTTTAGCGGGAGGTGGCACCGGGGAGCTGTTTTTT
.	TRBV2	TRBJ2-5	TRBD1	CAGQGILETQYF	TGTGCCGGACAGGGGATTTTGGAGACCCAGTACTTC
.	TRBV13	TRBJ2-7	.	CASTIMGAGEQYF	TGTGCCAGCACCATAATGGGGGCGGGCGAGCAGTACTTC
.	TRBV6-5	TRBJ2-5	.	CASSRLRGGQETQYF	TGTGCCAGCAGCCGACTCAGGGGTGGGCAAGAGACCCAGTACTTC
.	TRBV3-1/TRBV3-2	TRBJ1-6	TRBD1	CASSLSQGAEAPLHF	TGTGCCAGCAGCCTTTCACAGGGGGCAGAGGCACCCCTCCACTTT
many	TRBV5-1	TRBJ1-2	TRBD1	CASSYGVAGGGGYTF	TGCGCCAGCAGCTACGGGGTGGCAGGGGGCGGTGGCTACACCTTC
.	TRBV28	TRBJ1-2	.	CASSLAGRGDGYTF	TGTGCCAGCAGTTTAGCGGGCAGGGGTGATGGCTACACCTTC
.	TRBV6-5	TRBJ2-2	.	CASRTVNTGELFF	TGTGCCAGCAGGACAGTAAACACCGGGGAGCTGTTTTTT
.	TRBV5-1	TRBJ1-4	.	CASSKDSSNEKLFF	TGCGCCAGCAGCAAGGACAGCTCTAATGAAAAACTGTTTTTT
.	TRBV4-1	TRBJ2-5	TRBD2	CASSQEAGRRRETQYF	TGCGCCAGCAGCCAAGAAGCGGGAAGACGACGGGAGACCCAGTACTTC
many	TRBV5-5	TRBJ2-3	.	CASSFGQGGFTDTQYF	TGTGCCAGCAGCTTCGGGCAGGGCGGCTTCACAGATACGCAGTATTTT
.	TRBV4-3	TRBJ1-1	.	CASSRQQGFRTEAFF	TGCGCCAGCAGCCGACAACAGGGCTTTCGGACTGAAGCTTTCTTT
once	TRBV27	TRBJ1-2	.	CASSPTGSYGYTF	TGTGCCAGCAGTCCTACAGGGTCCTATGGCTACACCTTC
.	TRBV5-6	TRBJ2-3	TRBD2	CASSLDSGSSDTQYF	TGTGCCAGCAGCTTGGATAGCGGGAGCTCAGATACGCAGTATTTT
.	TRBV7-3	TRBJ2-1	TRBD1	CASSLQGQYNEQFF	TGTGCCAGCAGCCTCCAGGGACAGTACAATGAGCAGTTCTTC
.	TRBV7-8	TRBJ1-2	TRBD1	CASSGRQGARYGYTF	TGTGCCAGCAGCGGCCGACAGGGGGCTCGTTATGGCTACACCTTC
.	TRBV29-1	TRBJ1-2	TRBD1	CSVTGDANYGYTF	TGCAGCGTGACAGGGGATGCTAACTATGGCTACACCTTC
.	TRBV5-6	TRBJ2-1	.	CASSLSGYFEQFF	TGTGCCAGCAGCTTATCAGGGTATTTTGAGCAGTTCTTC
few	TRBV10-3	TRBJ2-7	TRBD1	CAAGGQDPGEQYF	TGTGCCGCAGGAGGACAGGACCCGGGGGAGCAGTACTTC
once	TRBV24-1	TRBJ2-3	TRBD1	CATSDPGQGTDTQYF	TGTGCCACCAGTGACCCCGGACAGGGCACAGATACGCAGTATTTT
.	TRBV6-2/TRBV6-3	TRBJ2-7	TRBD2	CASSYSLAGGSEQYF	TGTGCCAGCAGTTACTCTCTAGCGGGAGGTTCCGAGCAGTACTTC
.	TRBV24-1	TRBJ2-4	.	CATSDLPDEQGTGGSIQYF	TGTGCCACCAGTGATTTGCCGGACGAACAGGGGACGGGGGGGTCCATTCAGTACTTC
.	TRBV7-2	TRBJ2-2	TRBD2	CASSFSSGGTGELFF	TGTGCCAGCAGCTTCTCTAGCGGGGGAACCGGGGAGCTGTTTTTT
.	TRBV27	TRBJ1-5	TRBD1	CASSFDGQGRQPQHF	TGTGCCAGCAGTTTCGACGGACAGGGACGTCAGCCCCAGCATTTT
.	TRBV4-1	TRBJ2-2	TRBD1	CASSQTRTGTGELFF	TGCGCCAGCAGCCAAACCCGGACAGGGACCGGGGAGCTGTTTTTT
few	TRBV6-2/TRBV6-3	TRBJ2-5	TRBD1	CASSGQQGAPLETQYF	TGTGCCAGCAGTGGTCAACAGGGGGCGCCCCTAGAGACCCAGTACTTC
.	TRBV5-6	TRBJ1-6	.	CASSSDTSSYNSPLHF	TGTGCCAGCAGCTCCGATACGAGCTCCTATAATTCACCCCTCCACTTT
.	TRBV27	TRBJ2-1	.	CASGRAGEQFF	TGTGCCAGCGGGCGGGCTGGGGAGCAGTTCTTC
.	TRBV30	TRBJ1-1	.	CAWSGGYTEAFF	TGTGCCTGGAGCGGAGGGTACACTGAAGCTTTCTTT
.	TRBV7-8	TRBJ2-7	.	CASSVYGDNNYEQYF	TGTGCCAGCAGCGTCTACGGGGATAACAACTACGAGCAGTACTTC
.	TRBV9	TRBJ2-1	.	CASSVAGTDSYNEQFF	TGTGCCAGCAGCGTAGCTGGAACAGACTCCTACAATGAGCAGTTCTTC
.	TRBV24-1	TRBJ1-1	.	CATSDFRGTEAFF	TGTGCCACCAGTGATTTTAGAGGCACTGAAGCTTTCTTT
few	TRBV7-2	TRBJ2-1	TRBD2	CASSFGQIAGVHNEQFF	TGTGCCAGCAGCTTCGGCCAGATAGCGGGAGTTCACAATGAGCAGTTCTTC
few	TRBV7-6	TRBJ2-1	.	CASSSRVNLYNEQFF	TGTGCCAGCAGCTCCCGGGTGAATCTATACAATGAGCAGTTCTTC
.	TRBV20-1	TRBJ1-2	.	CSAGTHYGYTF	TGCAGTGCCGGGACACACTATGGCTACACCTTC
.	TRBV7-2	TRBJ1-3	TRBD1	CASSPGGASGNTIYF	TGTGCCAGCAGCCCAGGGGGCGCATCGGGAAACACCATATATTTT
.	TRBV6-5	TRBJ2-7	TRBD2	CASSTSGSKAYEQYF	TGTGCCAGCAGCACAAGCGGGAGTAAGGCCTACGAGCAGTACTTC